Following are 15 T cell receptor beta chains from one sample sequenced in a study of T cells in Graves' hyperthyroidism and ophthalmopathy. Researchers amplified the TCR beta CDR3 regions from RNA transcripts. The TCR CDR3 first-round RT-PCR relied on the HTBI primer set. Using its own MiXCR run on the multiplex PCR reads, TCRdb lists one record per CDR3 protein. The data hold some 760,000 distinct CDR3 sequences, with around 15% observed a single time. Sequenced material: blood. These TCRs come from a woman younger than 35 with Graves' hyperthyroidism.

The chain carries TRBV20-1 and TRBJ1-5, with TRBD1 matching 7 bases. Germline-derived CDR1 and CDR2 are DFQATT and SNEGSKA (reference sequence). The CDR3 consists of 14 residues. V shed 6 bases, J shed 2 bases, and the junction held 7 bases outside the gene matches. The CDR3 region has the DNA TGCAGTGCCCTCGACAGGGCGGGCAATCAGCCCCAGCATTTT. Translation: CSALDRAGNQPQHF.

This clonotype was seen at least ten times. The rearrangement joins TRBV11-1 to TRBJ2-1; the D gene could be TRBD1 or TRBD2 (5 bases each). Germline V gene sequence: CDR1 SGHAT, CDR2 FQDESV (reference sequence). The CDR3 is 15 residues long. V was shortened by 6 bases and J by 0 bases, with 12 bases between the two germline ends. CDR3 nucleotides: TGTGCCAGCAGACGGGGACCGACCTCCTACAATGAGCAGTTCTTC. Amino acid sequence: CASRRGPTSYNEQFF.

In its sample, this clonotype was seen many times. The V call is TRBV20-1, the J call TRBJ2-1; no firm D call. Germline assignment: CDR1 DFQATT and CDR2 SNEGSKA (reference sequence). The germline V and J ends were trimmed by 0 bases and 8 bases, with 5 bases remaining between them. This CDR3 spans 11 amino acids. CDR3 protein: CSARDSYEQFF. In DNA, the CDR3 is TGCAGTGCTAGAGATAGCTATGAGCAGTTCTTC.

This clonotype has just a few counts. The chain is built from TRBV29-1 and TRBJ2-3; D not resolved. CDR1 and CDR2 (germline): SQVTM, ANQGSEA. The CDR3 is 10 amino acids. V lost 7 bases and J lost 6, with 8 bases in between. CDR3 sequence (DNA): TGCAGCGCTGATGGGGATACGCAGTATTTT. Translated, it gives CSADGDTQYF.

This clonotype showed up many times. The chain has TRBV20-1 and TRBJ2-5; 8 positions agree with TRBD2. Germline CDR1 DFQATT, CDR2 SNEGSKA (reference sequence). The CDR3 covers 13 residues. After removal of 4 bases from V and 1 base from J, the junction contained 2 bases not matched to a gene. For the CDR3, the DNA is TGCAGTGCTATTAGCGGGGCCCAAGAGACCCAGTACTTC. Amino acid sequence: CSAISGAQETQYF.

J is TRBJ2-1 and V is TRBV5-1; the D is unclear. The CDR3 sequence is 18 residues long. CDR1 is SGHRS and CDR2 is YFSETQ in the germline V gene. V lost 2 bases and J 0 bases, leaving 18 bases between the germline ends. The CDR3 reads CASSLTWSGVGSYNEQFF. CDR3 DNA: TGCGCCAGCAGCTTAACATGGTCAGGAGTAGGCTCCTACAATGAGCAGTTCTTC.

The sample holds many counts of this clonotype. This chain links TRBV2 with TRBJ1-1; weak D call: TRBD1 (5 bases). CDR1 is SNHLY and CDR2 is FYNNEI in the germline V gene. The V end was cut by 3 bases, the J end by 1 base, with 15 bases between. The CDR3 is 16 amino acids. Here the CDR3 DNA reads TGTGCCAGCAGTGACCACAGGATAAAGGGGAACACTGAAGCTTTCTTT. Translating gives CASSDHRIKGNTEAFF.

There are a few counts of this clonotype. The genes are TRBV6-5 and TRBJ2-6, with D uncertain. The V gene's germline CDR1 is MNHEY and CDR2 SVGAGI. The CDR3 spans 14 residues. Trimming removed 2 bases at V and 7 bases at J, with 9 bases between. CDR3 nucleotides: TGTGCCAGCAGTTACACACCCTCTGCCAACGTCCTGACTTTC. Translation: CASSYTPSANVLTF.

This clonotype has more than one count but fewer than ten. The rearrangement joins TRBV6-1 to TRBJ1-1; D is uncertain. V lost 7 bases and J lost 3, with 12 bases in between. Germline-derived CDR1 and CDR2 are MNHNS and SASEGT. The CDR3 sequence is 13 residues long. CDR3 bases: TGTGCCAGCAAAGTGCAGCGAGACACTGAAGCTTTCTTT. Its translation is CASKVQRDTEAFF.

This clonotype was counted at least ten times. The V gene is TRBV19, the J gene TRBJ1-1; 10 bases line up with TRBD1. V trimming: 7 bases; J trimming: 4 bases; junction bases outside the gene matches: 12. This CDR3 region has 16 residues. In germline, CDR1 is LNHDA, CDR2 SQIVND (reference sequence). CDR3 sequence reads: CASTSSLTGGITEAFF. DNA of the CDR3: TGTGCCAGTACCTCCTCTCTGACAGGGGGCATCACTGAAGCTTTCTTT. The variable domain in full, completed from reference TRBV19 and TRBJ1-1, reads DGGITQSPKYLFRKEGQNVTLSCEQNLNHDAMYWYRQDPGQGLRLIYYSQIVNDFQKGDIAEGYSVSREKKESFPLTVTSAQKNPTAFYLCASTSSLTGGITEAFFGQGTRLTVV.

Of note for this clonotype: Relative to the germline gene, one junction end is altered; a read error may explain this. CDR3 region: CAGSFSGSLGEQFF. As DNA, the CDR3 is TGTGCCGGCAGCTTTAGCGGGAGTTTGGGTGAGCAGTTCTTC. The chain uses TRBV7-6 and TRBJ2-1, with 9 bases lining up with TRBD2. The CDR3 is made up of 14 amino acids. Germline V gene data show CDR1 as SGHVS and CDR2 as FNYEAQ.

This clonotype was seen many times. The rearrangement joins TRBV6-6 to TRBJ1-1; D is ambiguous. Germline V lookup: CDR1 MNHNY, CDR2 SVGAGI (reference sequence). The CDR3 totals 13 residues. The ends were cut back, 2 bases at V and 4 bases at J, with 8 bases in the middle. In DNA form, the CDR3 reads TGTGCCAGCAGTTACAGGGCGGGCACTGAAGCTTTCTTT. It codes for CASSYRAGTEAFF.

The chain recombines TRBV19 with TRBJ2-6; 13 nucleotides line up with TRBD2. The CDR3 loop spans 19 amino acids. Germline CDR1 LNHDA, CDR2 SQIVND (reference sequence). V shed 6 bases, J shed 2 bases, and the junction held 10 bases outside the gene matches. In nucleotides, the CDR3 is TGTGCCAGTAGATCGCCGGGACTAGCGGGGCAGGCTGGGGCCAACGTCCTGACTTTC. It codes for CASRSPGLAGQAGANVLTF. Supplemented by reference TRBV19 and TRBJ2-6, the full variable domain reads DGGITQSPKYLFRKEGQNVTLSCEQNLNHDAMYWYRQDPGQGLRLIYYSQIVNDFQKGDIAEGYSVSREKKESFPLTVTSAQKNPTAFYLCASRSPGLAGQAGANVLTFGAGSRLTVL.

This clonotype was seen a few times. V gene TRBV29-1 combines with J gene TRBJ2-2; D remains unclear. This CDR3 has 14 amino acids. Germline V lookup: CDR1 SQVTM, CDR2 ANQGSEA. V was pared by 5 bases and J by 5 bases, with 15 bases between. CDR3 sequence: CSVPPRDGTGELFF. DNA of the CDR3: TGCAGCGTTCCCCCGCGAGACGGAACCGGGGAGCTGTTTTTT.

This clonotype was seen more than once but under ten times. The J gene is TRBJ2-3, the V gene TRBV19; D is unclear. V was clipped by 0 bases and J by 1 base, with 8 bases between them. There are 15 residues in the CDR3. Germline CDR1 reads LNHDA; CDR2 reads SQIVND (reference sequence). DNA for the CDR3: TGTGCCAGTAGTATAGATAGGAAGCGCACAGATACGCAGTATTTT. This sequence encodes CASSIDRKRTDTQYF.